The next 30 T cell receptor beta chains were all read from a single sample in a study of CD8 T cells in Susac syndrome. When the RNA was reverse transcribed, random hexamers were used with an input of about 0.5 to 1 ug. MiXCR, run by TCRdb on the immunoSEQ multiplex PCR reads, gives a single entry per CDR3 protein. The sample lists 200,000 to 250,000 distinct CDR3 sequences, about 95% occurring once. Sequenced input: CD4+ T cells from PBMCs. Receptors were obtained from a human donor with multiple sclerosis.

The CDR3 loop is CASSYSGPNSNQPQHF. CDR3 nucleotide sequence: TGTGCCAGCAGTTACTCAGGGCCCAATAGCAATCAGCCCCAGCATTTT. The chain links TRBV6-6 to TRBJ1-5; D uncertain. CDR1 MNHNY and CDR2 SVGAGI come from the germline V gene (reference sequence). The ends were cut back, 0 bases at V and 0 bases at J, with 9 bases in the middle. CDR3 length equals 16 residues.

The V and J genes are TRBV3-1 and TRBJ2-5; D may be TRBD1 (5 bases). V gave up 4 bases and J gave up 1 base, with 19 bases separating them. There are 17 residues in the CDR3. Per the germline V gene, CDR1 is LGHDT and CDR2 is YNNKEL (reference sequence). The CDR3 protein is CASSRPQGRRSQETQYF. DNA of the CDR3: TGTGCCAGCAGCCGACCCCAGGGAAGACGGAGCCAAGAGACCCAGTACTTC.

The rearrangement joins TRBV15 to TRBJ1-2; D remains ambiguous. Germline V gene lookup returns CDR1 LNHNV and CDR2 YYDKDF (reference sequence). The CDR3 is made up of 15 amino acids. Trimming pared 1 base from V and 2 bases from J, leaving 11 bases between. The CDR3 here is CATSRGGKGNYGYTF. DNA for the CDR3: TGTGCCACCAGCAGAGGAGGGAAAGGAAACTATGGCTACACCTTC. The full variable domain, its missing parts supplied by reference TRBV15 and TRBJ1-2, is DAMVIQNPRYQVTQFGKPVTLSCSQTLNHNVMYWYQQKSSQAPKLLFHYYDKDFNNEADTPDNFQSRRPNTSFCFLDIRSPGLGDTAMYLCATSRGGKGNYGYTFGSGTRLTVV.

The chain combines TRBV23-1 with TRBJ2-3; TRBD1 might be the D (6 bases). TRBV23-1 is filed as an ORF, its function uncertain. V shed 6 bases and J shed 0 bases, with 19 bases lying between them. This CDR3 is built from 17 residues. The CDR3 nucleotides are TGCGCCAGCAGCCGACTGGACAGCTCATATAGCACAGATACGCAGTATTTT. Its translation: CASSRLDSSYSTDTQYF.

The J gene is TRBJ2-7, the V gene TRBV7-2, with 9 bases identical to TRBD2. With 6 bases clipped from V and 0 bases from J, the junction kept 3 bases outside the gene matches. CDR1 and CDR2 from the germline V gene are SGHTA and FQGNSA. The CDR3 consists of 14 residues. The CDR3 region has the DNA TGTGCCAGCAGGGGCGGGGGGGCCTCCTACGAGCAGTACTTC. Translated, it gives CASRGGGASYEQYF.

This chain links TRBV28 with TRBJ2-5; 10 bases match TRBD2. The CDR3 covers 15 residues. The V segment lost 7 bases and the J segment 9 bases; nucleotides outside the gene matches: 14. Germline loops: CDR1 MDHEN, CDR2 SYDVKM. The CDR3 coding sequence is TGTGCCAGCACCATGGCCCTAGCGGGAGCTGGGGCCCAGTACTTC. This sequence encodes CASTMALAGAGAQYF. Together with reference TRBV28 and TRBJ2-5, the CDR3 gives the full variable domain: DVKVTQSSRYLVKRTGEKVFLECVQDMDHENMFWYRQDPGLGLRLIYFSYDVKMKEKGDIPEGYSVSREKKERFSLILESASTNQTSMYLCASTMALAGAGAQYFGPGTRLLVL.

This chain connects TRBV30 to TRBJ1-3; a possible D gene is TRBD1 (5 bases). Germline CDR1 GTSNPN, CDR2 SVGIG (reference sequence). CDR3 length: 14 amino acids. V was clipped by 2 bases and J by 0 bases, with 8 bases between them. The CDR3 protein is CAWSRTTSGNTIYF. The CDR3 DNA sequence: TGTGCCTGGAGTAGGACAACCTCTGGAAACACCATATATTTT.

The chain carries TRBV18 and TRBJ2-3; unclear D gene. V lost 3 bases, J lost 1 base, and 8 bases lay in between. From germline, CDR1 is KGHSH and CDR2 LQKENI. The CDR3 spans 14 residues. In DNA, the CDR3 is TGTGCCAGCTCACCCTTGCCAGGCACAGATACGCAGTATTTT. Protein product: CASSPLPGTDTQYF. The full variable domain, with the rest looked up from reference TRBV18 and TRBJ2-3, is NAGVMQNPRHLVRRRGQEARLRCSPMKGHSHVYWYRQLPEEGLKFMVYLQKENIIDESGMPKERFSAEFPKEGPSILRIQQVVRGDSAAYFCASSPLPGTDTQYFGPGTRLTVL.

This clonotype was seen just once. J is TRBJ2-7 and V is TRBV14; the D call may be TRBD1 or TRBD2 (6 bases each). Looked up from germline, CDR1 is SGHDN and CDR2 is FVKESK. The germline V and J ends were trimmed by 0 bases and 3 bases, with 15 bases remaining between them. The CDR3 is 16 residues long. CDR3 amino acids: CASSQEDGGTSYEQYF. CDR3 sequence (DNA): TGTGCCAGCAGCCAAGAAGATGGGGGGACAAGCTACGAGCAGTACTTC.

The chain uses TRBV20-1 and TRBJ2-1; 11 positions agree with TRBD2. V lost 4 bases and J lost 5; bases outside the gene matches: 7. CDR3 size: 15 residues. Germline V CDR1 and CDR2: DFQATT, SNEGSKA (reference sequence). The CDR3 region has the DNA TGCAGTGCTATCGATAGCGGGAGGGGCCACAATGAGCAGTTCTTC. Translated, it gives CSAIDSGRGHNEQFF.

The chain carries TRBV20-1 and TRBJ2-7; 12 bases align to TRBD2. Germline V lookup: CDR1 DFQATT, CDR2 SNEGSKA (reference sequence). After removal of 0 bases from V and 5 bases from J, the junction contained 5 bases not matched to a gene. This CDR3 spans 15 amino acids. The CDR3 is CSARDRLAGGNEQYF. Here the CDR3 DNA reads TGCAGTGCTAGAGATAGGCTAGCGGGAGGGAACGAGCAGTACTTC.

The chain links TRBV7-2 to TRBJ2-1; D is possibly TRBD1 (5 bases). V lost 1 base to trimming and J lost 2 bases, with 9 bases between them. The CDR3 runs to 15 residues. The V gene's germline CDR1 is SGHTA and CDR2 FQGNSA. CDR3 amino acids: CASSLGQGTYNEQFF. Here the CDR3 DNA reads TGTGCCAGCAGCTTAGGTCAGGGTACCTACAATGAGCAGTTCTTC.

This sequence joins TRBV20-1 and TRBJ1-1; D ambiguous. Germline lookup yields CDR1 DFQATT and CDR2 SNEGSKA (reference sequence). This CDR3 contains 15 residues. The ends were cut back, 6 bases at V and 4 bases at J, with 21 bases in the middle. CDR3 residues: CSAIPLRLESTEAFF. CDR3 sequence (DNA): TGCAGTGCAATACCTTTGAGGTTAGAAAGCACTGAAGCTTTCTTT.

The chain is built from TRBV29-1 and TRBJ2-2; maybe TRBD1 (5 bases). Germline CDR1 SQVTM, CDR2 ANQGSEA. This CDR3 contains 13 residues. V was shortened by 4 bases and J by 3 bases, with 9 bases between the two germline ends. The CDR3 sequence: CSVARVDTGELFF. The CDR3 DNA follows: TGCAGCGTTGCCAGGGTAGACACCGGGGAGCTGTTTTTT.

This rearrangement joins TRBV7-8 to TRBJ1-2, with a tentative D call TRBD1 (5 bases). Germline assignment: CDR1 SGHVS and CDR2 FQNEAQ. The CDR3 extends over 14 amino acids. Trimming shortened V by 5 bases and J by 8 bases, and 18 bases separated the two germline ends. CDR3 region: CASSPRGQGGGYTF. Here the CDR3 DNA reads TGTGCCAGCAGCCCGAGAGGTCAGGGTGGAGGCTACACCTTC.

This chain links TRBV3-1 with TRBJ2-5, with 9 bases aligning to TRBD2. The CDR3 sequence is 14 residues long. CDR1 LGHDT and CDR2 YNNKEL come from the germline V gene (reference sequence). With V trimmed by 6 bases and J by 4 bases, 6 bases remained unmatched. The CDR3 loop reads CASRHSGGTETQYF. CDR3 nucleotides: TGTGCCAGCAGACACAGCGGGGGGACAGAGACCCAGTACTTC.

The chain links TRBV12-3 or TRBV12-4 to TRBJ1-5, with TRBD1 matching 10 bases. The CDR3 runs 15 residues. V gave up 5 bases and J gave up 7 bases; unmatched junction bases: 8. CDR3 bases: TGTGCCAGCAGTCCCGACAGGGGGCGGTTGCAGCCCCAGCATTTT. Its translation: CASSPDRGRLQPQHF.

The chain has TRBV29-1 and TRBJ2-7; 9 bases line up with TRBD1. CDR1 is SQVTM and CDR2 is ANQGSEA in the germline V gene. Trimming took 3 bases from V and 6 from J; bases not matched to a gene: 6. The CDR3 has 13 amino acids. CDR3 loop: CSVDTGGSGEQYF. The CDR3 bases are TGCAGCGTTGACACAGGGGGCTCTGGCGAGCAGTACTTC.

In its sample, this clonotype was seen once. This sequence joins TRBV7-9 and TRBJ2-1, with a weak D call TRBD2 (5 bases). CDR3 length: 13 amino acids. Germline V lookup: CDR1 SEHNR, CDR2 FQNEAQ (reference sequence). Trimming pared 5 bases from V and 4 bases from J, leaving 9 bases between. CDR3 loop: CASSPGEYNEQFF. As DNA, the CDR3 is TGTGCCAGCAGCCCCGGGGAGTACAATGAGCAGTTCTTC.

The rearrangement links TRBV2 to TRBJ2-7; no definite D call. CDR1 SNHLY and CDR2 FYNNEI come from the germline V gene. The germline V and J ends were trimmed by 8 bases and 2 bases, with 13 bases remaining between them. The CDR3 totals 13 residues. This CDR3 is CASRDTTTYEQYF. The CDR3 region has the DNA TGTGCCAGCCGCGACACAACTACCTACGAGCAGTACTTC.

V and J are TRBV5-1 and TRBJ2-1; 10 bases fit TRBD1. The CDR3 spans 13 residues. Germline V gives CDR1 SGHRS, CDR2 YFSETQ. V was pared by 5 bases and J by 8 bases, with 4 bases of the junction left unmatched. The CDR3 DNA follows: TGCGCCAGCAGTCGGGACAGGGGATATGAGCAGTTCTTC. It yields the protein CASSRDRGYEQFF.

The V and J genes are TRBV12-3 or TRBV12-4 and TRBJ2-7; 11 positions match TRBD2. The junction had 6 bases not matched to a gene; V was cut back by 8 bases and J by 3 bases. This CDR3 is 14 amino acids long. CDR3 coding DNA: TGTGCCAGCGGAATAGCGGGAGGGCTCTACGAGCAGTACTTC. It encodes CASGIAGGLYEQYF.

This rearrangement joins TRBV23-1 to TRBJ2-7; 10 nucleotides match TRBD1. TRBV23-1 is classed as an ORF, of uncertain function. V was clipped by 2 bases and J by 4 bases; unmatched bases: 8. There are 16 residues in the CDR3. In nucleotides, the CDR3 is TGCGCCAGCAGTCAAGTCCCGGGACAGGGGCAGTACGAGCAGTACTTC. Amino acid sequence: CASSQVPGQGQYEQYF.

The V gene is TRBV5-1, the J gene TRBJ2-2; 8 nucleotides align to TRBD1. With V trimmed by 4 bases and J by 3 bases, 8 bases remained unmatched. This CDR3 comprises 16 residues. The germline CDR1 and CDR2 sequences are SGHRS and YFSETQ. The CDR3, as DNA: TGCGCCAGCAGCGAACAGGGGGTGAGGGACACCGGGGAGCTGTTTTTT. It specifies CASSEQGVRDTGELFF.

The count of this clonotype is one. V usage is TRBV7-9 and J usage is TRBJ1-4, with D uncertain. Trimming took 8 bases from V and 10 from J, leaving 8 bases between them. CDR3 length: 10 residues. Germline V gene lookup returns CDR1 SEHNR and CDR2 FQNEAQ (reference sequence). The CDR3 DNA is TGTGCCAGCGCGGGTAGAAAACTGTTTTTT. This sequence encodes CASAGRKLFF.

V gene TRBV15 combines with J gene TRBJ1-1, with a possible D match to TRBD1 (5 bases). Germline V CDR1 and CDR2: LNHNV, YYDKDF (reference sequence). V was pared by 0 bases and J by 8 bases, with 10 bases between. The CDR3 length is 13 residues. CDR3 sequence reads: CATSRDGNREAFF. CDR3 bases: TGTGCCACCAGCAGAGATGGGAACAGGGAAGCTTTCTTT.

The CDR3 coding sequence is TGTGCCAGCAGTTTACCTTTCTACGAGCAGTACTTC. Translation gives CASSLPFYEQYF. The gene calls are TRBV12-3 or TRBV12-4 and TRBJ2-7, with D hard to call. Trimming removed 2 bases at V and 3 bases at J, with 5 bases between. This CDR3 spans 12 amino acids.

The chain links TRBV29-1 to TRBJ1-1; 9 bases line up with TRBD1. Germline assignment: CDR1 SQVTM and CDR2 ANQGSEA. The CDR3 spans 13 residues. The V gene end was trimmed by 4 bases and the J gene end by 1 base; junction bases not matched to a gene: 1. The CDR3 DNA follows: TGCAGCGTTGTGGACAGGGGGAACACTGAAGCTTTCTTT. Its translation: CSVVDRGNTEAFF. The entire variable domain, with the rest obtained from reference TRBV29-1 and TRBJ1-1, is as follows: SAVISQKPSRDICQRGTSLTIQCQVDSQVTMMFWYRQQPGQSLTLIATANQGSEATYESGFVIDKFPISRPNLTFSTLTVSNMSPEDSSIYLCSVVDRGNTEAFFGQGTRLTVV.

This chain uses TRBV12-3 or TRBV12-4 with TRBJ1-5; D is uncertain. Between the trimmed V and J ends, which lost 7 bases and 6 bases, there was a span of 10 bases. CDR3 size: 12 residues. As DNA, the CDR3 is TGTGCCAGCACCCTGGGGAGTCAGCCCCAGCATTTT. Translation: CASTLGSQPQHF.

This chain links TRBV5-1 with TRBJ2-1; no clear D. The CDR3 consists of 15 residues. CDR1 is SGHRS and CDR2 is YFSETQ in the germline V gene. Deletions cut 0 bases from V and 6 bases from J, with 13 bases between. CDR3 coding DNA: TGCGCCAGCAGCTTGGATGTCCAGCACGCCAATGAGCAGTTCTTC. It is translated as CASSLDVQHANEQFF.